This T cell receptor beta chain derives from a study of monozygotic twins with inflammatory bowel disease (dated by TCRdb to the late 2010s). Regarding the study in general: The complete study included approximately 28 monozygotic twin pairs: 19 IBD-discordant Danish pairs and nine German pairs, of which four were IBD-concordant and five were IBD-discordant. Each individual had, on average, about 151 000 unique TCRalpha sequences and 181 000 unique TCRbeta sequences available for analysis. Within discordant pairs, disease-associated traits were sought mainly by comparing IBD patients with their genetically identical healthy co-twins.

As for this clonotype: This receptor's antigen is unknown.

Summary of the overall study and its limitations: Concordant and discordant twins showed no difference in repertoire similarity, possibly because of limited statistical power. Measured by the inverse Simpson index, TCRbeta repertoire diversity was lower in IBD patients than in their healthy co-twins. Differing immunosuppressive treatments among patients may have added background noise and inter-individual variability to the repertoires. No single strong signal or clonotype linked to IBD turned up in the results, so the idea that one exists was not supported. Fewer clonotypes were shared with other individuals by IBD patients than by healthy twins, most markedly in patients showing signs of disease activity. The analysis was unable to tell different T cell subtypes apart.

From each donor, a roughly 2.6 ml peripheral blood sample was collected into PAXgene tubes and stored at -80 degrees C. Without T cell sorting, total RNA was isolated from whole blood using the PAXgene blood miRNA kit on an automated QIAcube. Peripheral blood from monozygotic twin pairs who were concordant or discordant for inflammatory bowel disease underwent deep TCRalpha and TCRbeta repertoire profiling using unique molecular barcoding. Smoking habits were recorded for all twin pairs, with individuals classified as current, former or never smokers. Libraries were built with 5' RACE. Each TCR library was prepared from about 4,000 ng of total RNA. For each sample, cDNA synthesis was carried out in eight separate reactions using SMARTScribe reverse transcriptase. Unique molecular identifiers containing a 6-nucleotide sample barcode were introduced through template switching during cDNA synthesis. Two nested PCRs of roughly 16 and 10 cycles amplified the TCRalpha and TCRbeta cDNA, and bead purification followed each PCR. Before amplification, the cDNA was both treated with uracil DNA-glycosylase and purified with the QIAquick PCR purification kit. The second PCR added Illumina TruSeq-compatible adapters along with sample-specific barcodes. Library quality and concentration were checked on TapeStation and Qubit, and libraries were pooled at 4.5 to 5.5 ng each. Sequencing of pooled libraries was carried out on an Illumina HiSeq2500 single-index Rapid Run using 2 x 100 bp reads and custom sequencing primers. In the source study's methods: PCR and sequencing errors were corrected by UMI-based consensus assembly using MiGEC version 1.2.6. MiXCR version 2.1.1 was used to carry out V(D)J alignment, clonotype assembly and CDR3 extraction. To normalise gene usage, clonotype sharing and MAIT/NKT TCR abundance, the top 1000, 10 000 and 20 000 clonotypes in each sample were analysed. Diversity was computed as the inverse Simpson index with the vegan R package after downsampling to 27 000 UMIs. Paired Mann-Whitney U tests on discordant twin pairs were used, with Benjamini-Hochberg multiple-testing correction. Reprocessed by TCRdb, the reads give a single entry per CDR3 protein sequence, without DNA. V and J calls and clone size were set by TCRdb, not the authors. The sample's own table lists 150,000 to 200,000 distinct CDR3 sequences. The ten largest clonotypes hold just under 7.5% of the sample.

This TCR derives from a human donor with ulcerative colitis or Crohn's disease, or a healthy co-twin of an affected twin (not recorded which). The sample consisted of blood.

The CDR3: CASSQGTGQLGGYTF. Recombination joined TRBV3-1 with TRBJ1-2; TCRdb reports TRBD1, a call that lacks DNA to check it against. Inclusive of the bounding cysteine and phenylalanine, the CDR3 is 15 residues long. DNA is not recorded here. Sequences LGHDT (CDR1) and YNNKEL (CDR2) are obtained from the germline V gene (reference sequence).